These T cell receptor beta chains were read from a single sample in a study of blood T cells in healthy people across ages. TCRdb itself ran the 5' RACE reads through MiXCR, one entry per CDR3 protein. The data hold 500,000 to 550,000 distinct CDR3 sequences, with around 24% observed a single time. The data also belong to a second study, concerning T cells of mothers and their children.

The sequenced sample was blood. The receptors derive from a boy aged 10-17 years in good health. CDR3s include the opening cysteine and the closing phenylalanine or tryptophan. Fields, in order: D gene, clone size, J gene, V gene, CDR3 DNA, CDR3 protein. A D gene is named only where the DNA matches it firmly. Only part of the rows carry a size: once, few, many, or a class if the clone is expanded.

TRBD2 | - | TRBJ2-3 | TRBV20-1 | TGCAGTGCTAGGGACCGACTAGCGGGGAACACAGATACGCAGTATTTT | CSARDRLAGNTDTQYF
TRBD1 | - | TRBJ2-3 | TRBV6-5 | TGTGCCAGCAGTAGAGACAGGGGATATCTGCCAGATACGCAGTATTTT | CASSRDRGYLPDTQYF
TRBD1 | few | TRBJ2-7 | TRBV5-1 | TGCGCCAGCAGCCCGTGGGACAGGGGTACCTACGAGCAGTACTTC | CASSPWDRGTYEQYF
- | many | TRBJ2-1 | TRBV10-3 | TGTGCCATCAGTATCTATCAGGAGGGTGAGCAGTTCTTC | CAISIYQEGEQFF
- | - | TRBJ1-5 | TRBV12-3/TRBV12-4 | TGTGCCAGCAGTGCTGCTGGGCCCCAGCATTTT | CASSAAGPQHF
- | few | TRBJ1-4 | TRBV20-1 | TGCAGTGCTTTCCTTGTCGGACAGGAAAAACTGTTTTTT | CSAFLVGQEKLFF
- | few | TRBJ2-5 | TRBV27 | TGTGCCAGCAGTTTATGGGCCGGGACGGCTGACGCGACCCAGTACTTC | CASSLWAGTADATQYF
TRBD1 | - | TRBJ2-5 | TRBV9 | TGTGCCAGCAGCTCCCGAGACAGGGCAAATGAACAAGAGACCCAGTACTTC | CASSSRDRANEQETQYF
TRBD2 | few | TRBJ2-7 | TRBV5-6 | TGTGCCAGCAGCTTGGCCCCAGCGGGAGTTGACGGCGAGCAGTACTTC | CASSLAPAGVDGEQYF
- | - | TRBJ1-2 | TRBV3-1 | TGTGCCAGCAGCCTGGGGGGCCTGGGCTACACCTTC | CASSLGGLGYTF
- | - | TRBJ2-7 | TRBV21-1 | TGTGCCAGCAGCGGACCGGCGGGGGCTCACTACGAGCAGTACTTC | CASSGPAGAHYEQYF
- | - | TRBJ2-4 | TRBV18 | TGTGCCAGCTCACCGGGTTTCAGAAACATAGCCAAAAACATTCAGTACTTC | CASSPGFRNIAKNIQYF
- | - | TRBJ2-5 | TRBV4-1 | TGCGCCAGCAGCCAATGGCTGGGATCTACGGATTCGGTCACCCAGTACTTC | CASSQWLGSTDSVTQYF
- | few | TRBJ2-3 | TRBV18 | TGTGCCAGCTCACCACCCTCGTCCCCAGATACGCGGTATTTT | CASSPPSSPDTRYF
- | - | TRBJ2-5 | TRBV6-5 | TGTGCCAGCAGACCGAGCCGGGGGGCCCAAGAGACCCAGTACTTC | CASRPSRGAQETQYF
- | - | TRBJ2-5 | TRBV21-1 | TGTGCCAGCAGCAAAGTGAGGCTAGCGGAGATGTACCAAGAGACCCAGTACTTC | CASSKVRLAEMYQETQYF
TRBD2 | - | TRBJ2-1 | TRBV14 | TGTGCCAGCAGCCATTCTAGGGGACTAGCGGAATACAATGAGCAGTTCTTC | CASSHSRGLAEYNEQFF
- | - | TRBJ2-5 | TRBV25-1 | TGTGCCAGCGGGTGGAGTGATTTGGAGACCCAGTACTTC | CASGWSDLETQYF